This T cell receptor beta chain was retrieved from a study of long-term antiretroviral therapy in people with HIV. Turning to the study itself: In the earliest collections, sampling predates the 2015 immediate-ART recommendation by about a decade.

A v3.0 immunoSEQ assay was performed at survey level. Using immunoSEQ multiplex PCR, the repertoire was profiled, and TCRdb retains in-frame clones only, with some absent. Here the sample spans about 11,000 clones, roughly 80% being singletons. This CDR3 region has 16 residues. The V end was cut by 5 bases, the J end by 0 bases, with 17 bases between. Germline assignment: CDR1 SGHAT and CDR2 FQNNGV. Post-ART PBMC samples numbered at least two per donor, and pre-ART ones at least one. This TCR came from a man under 40 with HIV. V is TRBV11-2 and J is TRBJ2-7; D possibly corresponds to TRBD1 (5 bases). The sample here was unsorted PBMCs, taken at the start of antiretroviral therapy, before treatment. The CDR3 bases are TGTGCCAGCAGCCCCCCACTGGGCAGGGACTCCTACGAGCAGTACTTC. Protein product: CASSPPLGRDSYEQYF.